This TCR beta chain stems from a study of cytomegalovirus exposure and HLA in healthy donors. Donors were nominally healthy when sampled, though unrecorded immune exposures were likely. Overall study results and limits: Previous analysis showed most TCR beta V segments were productive about 87% or about 30% of the time. In a later analysis, several top co-occurrence clusters appeared linked to parvovirus B19, influenza, CMV and Epstein-Barr virus.

The sample holds a few counts of this clone. Its antigen is not identified. Germline V lookup: CDR1 SNHLY, CDR2 FYNNEI. The length of the CDR3 is 12 residues. Deletions cut 5 bases from V and 8 bases from J, with 11 bases between. Researchers ran the PCR with 60 Vbeta and 13 Jbeta primers. The protocol was immunoSEQ multiplex PCR, while the TCRdb copy is restricted to in-frame clones and leaves out a portion. The data hold about 120,000 clones, with about 75% observed a single time. The sample comprised PBMCs. This chain connects TRBV2 to TRBJ2-3; a weak D match, TRBD2 (5 bases). The source of this sequence is a man in his 60s in good health and CMV-seropositive. The CDR3: CASSLLRGTQYF. The CDR3 DNA sequence: TGTGCCAGCAGTTTGCTCCGGGGTACGCAGTATTTT.